This TCR beta chain comes out of a study of graft-versus-host responses after intestinal transplantation. Study summary: Those transplanted obtained multivisceral, liver-intestinal, or isolated intestinal grafts. After anti-thymocyte globulin induction, recipients took tacrolimus and steroids for around 3 years.

The protocol was immunoSEQ multiplex PCR, while the TCRdb copy is restricted to in-frame clones and leaves out a portion. The sample yields about 57,000 clones, about 90% seen once. Trimming took 0 bases from V and 0 from J, leaving 11 bases between them. Germline V gene lookup returns CDR1 LGHNA and CDR2 YSLEER. The CDR3 covers 16 residues. Overall study results and limits: Recipient marrow held GvH clones, some first seen in ileum or blood. Individuals carrying graft-donor T cell macrochimerism showed high graft-versus-host to host-versus-graft clonal ratios in allografts.

A word on this clone: Its cognate antigen is unknown.

The V and J genes are TRBV4-3 and TRBJ1-1, with D unresolved. Sequencing used PBMCs, obtained 26 days after transplant. This clonotype was obtained from a human patient who received an intestinal transplant, so some T cells may come from the graft donor. CDR3 DNA sequence: TGCGCCAGCAGCCAAGATCGTCCAGGCCTGAACACTGAAGCTTTCTTT. Amino acid sequence: CASSQDRPGLNTEAFF.